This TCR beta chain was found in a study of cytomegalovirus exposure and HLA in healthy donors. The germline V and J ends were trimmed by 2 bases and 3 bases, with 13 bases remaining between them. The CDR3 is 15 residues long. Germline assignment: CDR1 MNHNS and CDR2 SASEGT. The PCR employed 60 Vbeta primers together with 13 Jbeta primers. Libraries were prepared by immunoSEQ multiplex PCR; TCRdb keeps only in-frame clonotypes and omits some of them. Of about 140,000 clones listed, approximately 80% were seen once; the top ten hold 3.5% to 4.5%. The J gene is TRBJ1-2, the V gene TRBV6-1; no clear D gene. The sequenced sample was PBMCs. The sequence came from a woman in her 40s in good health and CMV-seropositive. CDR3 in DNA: TGTGCCAGCAGTGAACCGGTCCCCCGGGACTATGGCTACACCTTC. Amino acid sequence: CASSEPVPRDYGYTF.